These T cell receptor beta chains were read from a single sample in a study of shared clonotypes between healthy human individuals. Here immunoSEQ multiplex PCR was the method, and the copy in TCRdb shows in-frame clones only, minus some. The sample has 600,000 or so clones; 98% are singletons. Source material: naive CD8+ T cells sorted from blood. Every receptor here comes from a man aged 25-45 years in good health. The CDR3 runs from the conserved cysteine through the conserved F or W. D genes are given only for firm matches. Not every row has a clone size; where given, it reads once, few, many or a size class.

size: .
D: .
J: TRBJ2-5
V: TRBV13
DNA: TGTGCCAGCAGCTTAGGCCTGTCGCAGGGGTATCTGGAGACCCAGTACTTC
CDR3: CASSLGLSQGYLETQYF

size: .
D: .
J: TRBJ1-1
V: TRBV14
DNA: TGTGCCAGCAGCCAAGGCCTCGGAGGGGGCACTGAAGCTTTCTTT
CDR3: CASSQGLGGGTEAFF

size: .
D: TRBD2
J: TRBJ2-7
V: TRBV7-8
DNA: TGTGCCAGCAGCTTAGGGCCCCCGGTAGCGGGAGGGGCCTACGAGCAGTACTTC
CDR3: CASSLGPPVAGGAYEQYF

size: .
D: .
J: TRBJ2-7
V: TRBV27
DNA: TGTGCCAGCAGCCCCAGTGTAGGCGATATGGGCTACGAGCAGTACTTC
CDR3: CASSPSVGDMGYEQYF

size: .
D: .
J: TRBJ1-5
V: TRBV7-9
DNA: TGTGCCAGCAGTTCAGGGAGCAATCAGCCCCAGCATTTT
CDR3: CASSSGSNQPQHF

size: .
D: .
J: TRBJ2-7
V: TRBV5-6
DNA: TGTGCCAGCAGCCCCGATCCCTCCTACGAGCAGTACTTC
CDR3: CASSPDPSYEQYF

size: .
D: TRBD2
J: TRBJ2-2
V: TRBV5-1
DNA: TGCGCCAGCAGCTTCCTAGCGGGAGTTGGGGACACCGGGGAGCTGTTTTTT
CDR3: CASSFLAGVGDTGELFF

size: .
D: TRBD1
J: TRBJ1-2
V: TRBV7-9
DNA: TGTGCCAGCAGCAACCGGGACAGAGTTCTGGACGGCTACACCTTC
CDR3: CASSNRDRVLDGYTF

size: .
D: .
J: TRBJ2-7
V: TRBV5-8
DNA: TGTGCCAGCAGCTTCCGGGGGAGAACCTACGAGCAGTACTTC
CDR3: CASSFRGRTYEQYF

size: .
D: TRBD1
J: TRBJ2-1
V: TRBV5-1
DNA: TGCGCCAGCAGCTTGGACAGGGGGACTTCCCCCTACAATGAGCAGTTCTTC
CDR3: CASSLDRGTSPYNEQFF

size: .
D: .
J: TRBJ1-5
V: TRBV28
DNA: TGTGCCAGCAGTTTACGACAGCCCAATCAGCCCCAGCATTTT
CDR3: CASSLRQPNQPQHF

size: .
D: TRBD1
J: TRBJ1-4
V: TRBV28
DNA: TGTGCCAGCAGTTTACAGGGGGCTAGGGTAAAACTGTTTTTT
CDR3: CASSLQGARVKLFF

size: .
D: .
J: TRBJ2-7
V: TRBV2
DNA: TGTGCCAGCAGTGAAGACCTCTACGAGCAGTACTTC
CDR3: CASSEDLYEQYF

size: .
D: .
J: TRBJ2-5
V: TRBV4-3
DNA: TGCGCCAGCAGCCAAGGCATAGGAGAGACCCAGTACTTC
CDR3: CASSQGIGETQYF

size: .
D: .
J: TRBJ2-7
V: TRBV10-2
DNA: TGCGCCAGCAGTGAGCCATGGCTCGAGCAGTACTTC
CDR3: CASSEPWLEQYF

size: .
D: .
J: TRBJ2-3
V: TRBV29-1
DNA: TGCAGCGTTGTTTCAGGCACAGATACGCAGTATTTT
CDR3: CSVVSGTDTQYF

size: .
D: .
J: TRBJ2-5
V: TRBV7-8
DNA: TGTGCCAGCAGCTATTTACGGACTATCCCGGGGGAGACCCAGTACTTC
CDR3: CASSYLRTIPGETQYF

size: .
D: .
J: TRBJ1-1
V: TRBV7-9
DNA: TGTGCCAGCAGCGGAGATGGGGGAGCTTTCTTT
CDR3: CASSGDGGAFF

size: .
D: .
J: TRBJ2-7
V: TRBV27
DNA: TGTGCCAGCAGTTTAGGCAGGGACTACGAGCAGTACTTC
CDR3: CASSLGRDYEQYF

size: .
D: .
J: TRBJ2-5
V: TRBV11-2
DNA: TGTGCCAGCAGCCCCAGTACTAGTCGGAGAGAGACCCAGTACTTC
CDR3: CASSPSTSRRETQYF

size: .
D: .
J: TRBJ2-1
V: TRBV9
DNA: TGTGCCAGCACCACCCCCCCCTACAATGAGCAGTTCTTC
CDR3: CASTTPPYNEQFF

size: .
D: .
J: TRBJ2-7
V: TRBV14
DNA: TGTGCCAGCGTCCCGCGGGGTATCGGGGAGCAGTACTTC
CDR3: CASVPRGIGEQYF

size: .
D: .
J: TRBJ2-2
V: TRBV29-1
DNA: TGCAGCGTTGAACTCAGGAGTAACACCGGGGAGCTGTTTTTT
CDR3: CSVELRSNTGELFF

size: .
D: .
J: TRBJ2-5
V: TRBV6-6
DNA: TGTGCCAGCATCATGGGGGAGACCCAGTACTTC
CDR3: CASIMGETQYF

size: .
D: .
J: TRBJ2-5
V: TRBV27
DNA: TGTGCCAGCAGTTTAGTAAGCGGACTCCAAGAGACCCAGTACTTC
CDR3: CASSLVSGLQETQYF

size: .
D: .
J: TRBJ2-7
V: TRBV11-3
DNA: TGTGCCAGCAGCCACGGGCGGGACCCTACCTACGAGCAGTACTTC
CDR3: CASSHGRDPTYEQYF

size: .
D: .
J: TRBJ1-2
V: TRBV6-1
DNA: TGTGCCAGCAGACAGCTTATGGTCTATGGCTACACCTTC
CDR3: CASRQLMVYGYTF

size: once
D: TRBD1
J: TRBJ2-5
V: TRBV27
DNA: TGTGCCAGCAGTTTTACAGGGGGCGGCGGGGCGACCCAGTACTTC
CDR3: CASSFTGGGGATQYF

size: .
D: .
J: TRBJ1-2
V: TRBV7-2
DNA: TGTGCCAGCAGCTTGGTAGGGTATCTTGGCTACACCTTC
CDR3: CASSLVGYLGYTF

size: .
D: TRBD1
J: TRBJ2-2
V: TRBV5-1
DNA: TGCGCCAGCAGCGAGATAACAGGGGCCGGGGAGCTGTTTTTT
CDR3: CASSEITGAGELFF

size: .
D: .
J: TRBJ1-2
V: TRBV9
DNA: TGTGCCAGCAGCCTCAGCGGGGGGCTAAGTAACTATGGCTACACCTTC
CDR3: CASSLSGGLSNYGYTF

size: .
D: TRBD1
J: TRBJ2-7
V: TRBV7-9
DNA: TGTGCCAGCAGCAGAACAGGGGGGAACTACGAGCAGTACTTC
CDR3: CASSRTGGNYEQYF

size: .
D: TRBD2
J: TRBJ2-1
V: TRBV4-1
DNA: TGCGCCAGCAGCCAAGTGTCTAGCGGGAGGGGGTCCTACAATGAGCAGTTCTTC
CDR3: CASSQVSSGRGSYNEQFF

size: .
D: TRBD2
J: TRBJ2-2
V: TRBV30
DNA: TGTGCCTGTTCCGCCCGCGGGAGGGCCAACACCGGGGAGCTGTTTTTT
CDR3: CACSARGRANTGELFF

size: .
D: .
J: TRBJ2-5
V: TRBV11-2
DNA: TGTGCCAGCAGCACCCTCTCAGAGACCCAGTACTTC
CDR3: CASSTLSETQYF

size: .
D: TRBD2
J: TRBJ2-3
V: TRBV7-8
DNA: TGTGCCAGCAGGCCAACCGGGACTAGCGGAGATACGCAGTATTTT
CDR3: CASRPTGTSGDTQYF

size: once
D: .
J: TRBJ2-7
V: TRBV28
DNA: TGTGCCAGCAGTTTTCGGACGGTCTCCTACGAGCAGTACTTC
CDR3: CASSFRTVSYEQYF

size: .
D: TRBD1
J: TRBJ1-1
V: TRBV9
DNA: TGTGCCAGCAGCGCTCAGGGGGCATTGAACACTGAAGCTTTCTTT
CDR3: CASSAQGALNTEAFF

size: once
D: .
J: TRBJ2-5
V: TRBV9
DNA: TGTGCCAGCAGCGGGCGGGACCAAGAGACCCAGTACTTC
CDR3: CASSGRDQETQYF

size: once
D: .
J: TRBJ1-1
V: TRBV7-9
DNA: TGTGCCAGCAGACGAGCCGATACCTTTGAAGCTTTCTTT
CDR3: CASRRADTFEAFF

size: .
D: .
J: TRBJ1-1
V: TRBV29-1
DNA: TGCAGCGTGTCTTGGGAAATCTTCACTGAAGCTTTCTTT
CDR3: CSVSWEIFTEAFF